The 13 T cell receptor beta chains in this list originate from one sample, sequenced in a study of blood T cell repertoires in COVID-19. TCRdb keeps only in-frame clones here, not all; method: immunoSEQ multiplex PCR. The table includes about 120,000 clones, 65% to 80% detected once. Sequencing used peripheral blood. Receptors originate from an older man with acute or convalescent COVID-19.

This clone appeared a few times. V and J are TRBV5-6 and TRBJ2-7; D remains ambiguous. This CDR3 region has 11 residues. The V gene lost 0 bases and the J gene lost 11 bases, with 9 bases spanning the gap. CDR1 and CDR2 (germline): SGHDT, YYEEEE. CDR3 region: CASSLGAIEYF. CDR3 bases: TGTGCCAGCAGCTTGGGCGCGATTGAGTACTTC. Variable domain in full (rest from reference TRBV5-6 and TRBJ2-7): DAGVTQSPTHLIKTRGQQVTLRCSPKSGHDTVSWYQQALGQGPQFIFQYYEEEERQRGNFPDRFSGHQFPNYSSELNVNALLLGDSALYLCASSLGAIEYFGPGTRLTVT.

This clone was observed once. The chain employs TRBV4-2 and TRBJ1-4; maybe TRBD1 (5 bases). Germline lookup yields CDR1 LGHNA and CDR2 YNFKEQ. The ends were cut back, 2 bases at V and 8 bases at J, with 21 bases in the middle. The CDR3 sequence is 17 residues long. The CDR3, as DNA: TGTGCCAGCAGCCAATCCCAGGTGGAGGGGCTAGGGGAAAAACTGTTTTTT. Protein product: CASSQSQVEGLGEKLFF.

V gene TRBV2 combines with J gene TRBJ2-7; D perhaps matches TRBD2 (5 bases). CDR3 length equals 14 residues. V lost 6 bases, J lost 2 bases, and 14 bases lay in between. CDR1 SNHLY and CDR2 FYNNEI come from the germline V gene. The CDR3 nucleotides are TGTGCCAGCAGACTCGACCGGAGGACCTACGAGCAGTACTTC. Translation: CASRLDRRTYEQYF.

This clone came up once. In nucleotides, the CDR3 is TGCGCCAGCAGCCAGGACAGGTTGGTTGAAAAACTGTTTTTT. This sequence encodes CASSQDRLVEKLFF. The J gene is TRBJ1-4, the V gene TRBV4-1, with 7 positions matching TRBD1. CDR3 size: 14 residues. Germline V CDR1 and CDR2: MGHRA, YSYEKL. V trimming: 3 bases; J trimming: 7 bases; junction bases outside the gene matches: 5.

The chain carries TRBV5-1 and TRBJ2-1; D is perhaps TRBD2 (6 bases). Germline V gives CDR1 SGHRS, CDR2 YFSETQ. CDR3 size: 16 residues. The V end was cut by 4 bases, the J end by 0 bases, with 14 bases between. CDR3: CASSRGGASSYNEQFF. In DNA form, the CDR3 reads TGCGCCAGCAGCCGCGGCGGGGCAAGCTCCTACAATGAGCAGTTCTTC.

The V call is TRBV27, the J call TRBJ2-7; 7 positions agree with TRBD1. Germline V gene lookup returns CDR1 MNHEY and CDR2 SMNVEV (reference sequence). CDR3 size: 21 residues. V was clipped by 2 bases and J by 2 bases; unmatched bases: 24. In DNA, the CDR3 is TGTGCCAGCAGTTTAGGGACAGTCCTCTTATATTTAGCCCTTCATACCTACGAGCAGTACTTC. Translating it yields CASSLGTVLLYLALHTYEQYF.

The chain carries TRBV11-2 and TRBJ1-1; TRBD1 matches at 8 bases. V shed 4 bases and J 10 bases; nucleotides not matched to a gene: 2. This CDR3 has 11 amino acids. Germline V gene sequence: CDR1 SGHAT, CDR2 FQNNGV. The CDR3: CASSYTGGAFF. The CDR3 DNA sequence: TGTGCCAGCAGCTACACAGGGGGAGCTTTCTTT.

The gene calls are TRBV5-4 and TRBJ2-1, with a weak D call TRBD1 (6 bases). This CDR3 has 15 residues. CDR1 is SGHNT and CDR2 is YYREEE in the germline V gene (reference sequence). V lost 1 base, J lost 5 bases, and 13 bases lay in between. The CDR3 is CASSLQGSINNEQFF. The CDR3 DNA sequence: TGTGCCAGCAGCTTGCAGGGGAGTATTAACAATGAGCAGTTCTTC.

CDR3 coding DNA: TGTGCCAGCAGCCGACTGACTAGCGGGAGGTACAATGAGCAGTTCTTC. Translating gives CASSRLTSGRYNEQFF. The rearrangement uses TRBV11-2 and TRBJ2-1; TRBD2 aligns across 13 bases. Per the germline V gene, CDR1 is SGHAT and CDR2 is FQNNGV. J gave up 4 bases and V 5 bases, and 5 bases lay outside the gene matches. This CDR3 has 16 residues.

The J gene is TRBJ2-5, the V gene TRBV5-1, with 8 bases identical to TRBD1. The CDR3 totals 15 residues. Germline loops: CDR1 SGHRS, CDR2 YFSETQ. With 0 bases clipped from V and 3 bases from J, the junction kept 4 bases outside the gene matches. The CDR3 nucleotides are TGCGCCAGCAGCTTGGCCCCGGACAGGGAAGAGACCCAGTACTTC. Its protein product is CASSLAPDREETQYF. The whole variable domain, remainder taken from reference TRBV5-1 and TRBJ2-5, is KAGVTQTPRYLIKTRGQQVTLSCSPISGHRSVSWYQQTPGQGLQFLFEYFSETQRNKGNFPGRFSGRQFSNSRSEMNVSTLELGDSALYLCASSLAPDREETQYFGPGTRLLVL.

This chain uses TRBV7-9 with TRBJ2-3, with 9 bases fitting TRBD1. Germline V gene lookup returns CDR1 SEHNR and CDR2 FQNEAQ (reference sequence). V lost 5 bases and J lost 6; bases outside the gene matches: 12. The CDR3 has 16 amino acids. The CDR3 nucleotides are TGTGCCAGCAGCCTGGGACAGGGAAATGAAATGGATACGCAGTATTTT. Residues: CASSLGQGNEMDTQYF.

This sequence joins TRBV7-2 and TRBJ2-2, with 10 nucleotides matching TRBD1. This CDR3 comprises 16 residues. Germline V gives CDR1 SGHTA, CDR2 FQGNSA. The V segment lost 5 bases and the J segment 6 bases; nucleotides outside the gene matches: 9. In DNA, the CDR3 is TGTGCCAGCAGCGGGGGAGGGACAGGGGTCCCCGGGGAGCTGTTTTTT. Translating it yields CASSGGGTGVPGELFF.

In this sample, this clone turned up a few times. The V gene is TRBV14, the J gene TRBJ2-3; 7 bases match TRBD2. CDR1 is SGHDN and CDR2 is FVKESK in the germline V gene. CDR3 length: 13 residues. V dropped 5 bases and J dropped 3; count of bases not matched to a gene: 2. CDR3 amino acids: CASSGSGTDTQYF. For the CDR3, the DNA is TGTGCCAGCAGCGGTAGCGGGACAGATACGCAGTATTTT.